These T cell receptor beta chains were read from a single sample in a study of graft-versus-host responses after intestinal transplantation. Assay used: immunoSEQ multiplex PCR; TCRdb lists only in-frame clones, some missing. Of about 61,000 clones in the sample, around 93% are singletons; the top ten hold about 0.4%. No antigen is known for these receptors. Sample: unstimulated CD4+ T cells sorted from spleen or lymph node cells, taken before transplant. All receptors come from a human donor who was the organ donor for an intestinal transplant. Each CDR3 is given with its conserved first and last residue. The order of the fields is J gene, V gene, CDR3 length, CDR3 protein.

TRBJ2-7 | TRBV7-2 | 16 | CASSLARGGSPGEQYF
TRBJ2-7 | TRBV11-2 | 15 | CASSSLQGNGYEQYF
TRBJ2-5 | TRBV9 | 16 | CASSVGGASFKETQYF
TRBJ2-1 | TRBV27 | 16 | CASSTRLAGAHNEQFF
TRBJ1-5 | TRBV30 | 16 | CAWSVLGLCRNQPQHF
TRBJ2-3 | TRBV4-1 | 16 | CASSQEAGVHADTQYF
TRBJ1-6 | TRBV9 | 15 | CASSVGVTEGSPLHF
TRBJ2-5 | TRBV5-4 | 15 | CASRRTGGAWETQYF
TRBJ1-2 | TRBV5-5 | 18 | CASSPTQGQGFPHYGYTF
TRBJ1-2 | TRBV7-2 | 14 | CASSLGQGNYGYTF
TRBJ1-2 | TRBV27 | 15 | CASTRRGDNNYGYTF
TRBJ1-3 | TRBV5-1 | 16 | CASSLDAPGSGNTIYF
TRBJ2-5 | TRBV13 | 13 | CASSFAEQETQYF
TRBJ1-6 | TRBV10-3 | 15 | CAIIGPFFDGSPLHF
TRBJ2-7 | TRBV18 | 12 | CASSPPTYEQYF
TRBJ2-7 | TRBV6-5 | 12 | CASRVTLWEQYF
TRBJ1-2 | TRBV27 | 13 | CASSRHGNYGYTF
TRBJ2-7 | TRBV6-4 | 13 | CASSAEQGSEQYF
TRBJ1-3 | TRBV5-1 | 14 | CASSVGGPGNTIYF
TRBJ2-3 | TRBV19 | 16 | CASSIARGWGTDTQYF
TRBJ2-3 | TRBV5-1 | 19 | CASSLGAKSQGGRTDTQYF
TRBJ1-2 | TRBV6-5 | 14 | CASSYGGGFYGYTF
TRBJ1-5 | TRBV7-9 | 14 | CASGDQGVDQPQHF
TRBJ2-5 | TRBV2 | 14 | CASSEGYLKETQYF
TRBJ1-5 | TRBV9 | 15 | CASSVDGGSNQPQHF
TRBJ1-5 | TRBV30 | 15 | CAWSVQHSRDQPQHF
TRBJ1-4 | TRBV15 | 12 | CATSSAKEKLFF
TRBJ2-1 | TRBV30 | 13 | CAWTGSSYNEQFF
TRBJ2-7 | TRBV7-2 | 14 | CASSSPPGGYEQYF
TRBJ1-1 | TRBV7-6 | 16 | CASSLVNSVVGTEAFF
TRBJ2-7 | TRBV5-1 | 13 | CASAGAVRYEQYF
TRBJ2-3 | TRBV11-2 | 16 | CASSSPLAGAAGTQYF
TRBJ2-5 | TRBV7-2 | 14 | CASSLGRIGETQYF
TRBJ2-2 | TRBV4-2 | 13 | CASSRQVDGELFF
TRBJ1-4 | TRBV7-2 | 15 | CASSLERGGHEKLFF
TRBJ2-7 | TRBV19 | 20 | CASSMKLRGRGSGGTYEQYF
TRBJ2-7 | TRBV7-6 | 14 | CASSLLPGDYEQYF
TRBJ2-7 | TRBV5-1 | 13 | CASRLQGLEEQYF
TRBJ1-6 | TRBV4-2 | 15 | CASSFGEGVYSPLHF
TRBJ2-7 | TRBV5-1 | 14 | CASTPGHPSYEQYF
TRBJ1-1 | TRBV6-1 | 13 | CASRRSQGPEAFF
TRBJ2-7 | TRBV15 | 19 | CATSRAFTGRTSPSYEQYF
TRBJ1-1 | TRBV5-1 | 15 | CASRPRTGANTEAFF
TRBJ2-2 | TRBV14 | 16 | CASSQDYLGGTGELFF
TRBJ2-3 | TRBV7-6 | 14 | CASSLASPPDTQYF
TRBJ2-1 | TRBV20-1 | 11 | CSARRDTEQFF